The clone carrying this TCR beta chain was counted ten times or more. Its specificity is unknown. The sample comes from a study of early T cells in non-severe SARS-CoV-2 infection. Study information: Alpha and beta chains were unpaired, from unsorted whole-blood bulk RNA. Study conclusions and caveats: Anti-spike CD8 responses were favored in VDJdb matching, and private and CD4 specificities were missed.

The germline V gene encodes CDR1 SGHVS and CDR2 FQNEAQ. V shed 1 base and J shed 0 bases, with 12 bases lying between them. The CDR3 is 16 amino acids. Unique molecular identifier tags were affixed to discrete cDNA molecules. TCRdb called the 5' RACE reads again in MiXCR, with one record for every CDR3 protein. Found here are about 33,000 distinct CDR3 sequences, 4.7% of them singletons; the top ten hold 7.9%. The sequenced sample was whole blood. This TCR derives from an adult who was a healthcare worker with PCR-confirmed SARS-CoV-2 infection or an uninfected control (not recorded which). The chain employs TRBV7-8 and TRBJ1-1; D ambiguous. In nucleotides, the CDR3 is TGTGCCAGCAGCTTAGTCCCAAGTAGAGTGAACACTGAAGCTTTCTTT. Translation gives CASSLVPSRVNTEAFF.